A selection of T cell receptor beta chains follows, all from one sample in a study of cytomegalovirus exposure and HLA in healthy donors. Using immunoSEQ multiplex PCR, the repertoire was profiled, and TCRdb retains in-frame clones only, with some absent. The data contain tens of thousands of clones, 90% to 95% of them singletons. Sample: PBMCs. All receptors come from a man aged 18-30 years in good health and CMV-seropositive. CDR3s include the opening cysteine and the closing phenylalanine or tryptophan. Each record gives: D gene, clone size, CDR3 length, V gene, J gene, CDR3 DNA, CDR3 protein. The D gene is left open where the match is weak. Clone size is shown for a subset of rows, as once, few, many or a class of expanded clone.

d_call: TRBD1
clone_size: .
cdr3_length: 15
v_call: TRBV5-5
j_call: TRBJ1-1
cdr3_nt: TGTGCCAGCAGCCGATCAGGGGGAGTTTACACTGAAGCTTTCTTT
cdr3_aa: CASSRSGGVYTEAFF

d_call: .
clone_size: .
cdr3_length: 11
v_call: TRBV29-1
j_call: TRBJ2-1
cdr3_nt: TGCAGCGTTGAAGATGATAGTGAGCAGTTCTTC
cdr3_aa: CSVEDDSEQFF

d_call: .
clone_size: .
cdr3_length: 14
v_call: TRBV5-1
j_call: TRBJ2-3
cdr3_nt: TGCGCCAGCCACCCCGGGGGGCGCACAGATACGCAGTATTTT
cdr3_aa: CASHPGGRTDTQYF

d_call: .
clone_size: .
cdr3_length: 15
v_call: TRBV10-3
j_call: TRBJ2-3
cdr3_nt: TGTGCCATCAGTGAACGATCGGGGGACACAGATACGCAGTATTTT
cdr3_aa: CAISERSGDTDTQYF

d_call: TRBD1
clone_size: .
cdr3_length: 17
v_call: TRBV5-1
j_call: TRBJ1-5
cdr3_nt: TGCGCCAGCAGTTCGACAGGGGTGTCTAATAGCAATCAGCCCCAGCATTTT
cdr3_aa: CASSSTGVSNSNQPQHF

d_call: TRBD2
clone_size: .
cdr3_length: 18
v_call: TRBV30
j_call: TRBJ2-7
cdr3_nt: TGTGCCTGGAGTGATCCCGGTTGGGCGGGGGTTAGCTCCTACGAGCAGTACTTC
cdr3_aa: CAWSDPGWAGVSSYEQYF

d_call: TRBD1
clone_size: once
cdr3_length: 15
v_call: TRBV10-2
j_call: TRBJ2-2
cdr3_nt: TGCGCCAGCACCCGGACAGGGGATCGCACCGGGGAGCTGTTTTTT
cdr3_aa: CASTRTGDRTGELFF

d_call: TRBD2
clone_size: .
cdr3_length: 16
v_call: TRBV5-8
j_call: TRBJ2-3
cdr3_nt: TGTGCCAGCAGCCCGCCGGGAGGGAGGGGCACAGATACGCAGTATTTT
cdr3_aa: CASSPPGGRGTDTQYF

d_call: TRBD1
clone_size: .
cdr3_length: 17
v_call: TRBV30
j_call: TRBJ2-2
cdr3_nt: TGTGCCTGGCGTGTTAATCCTGGACAGGGATACACCGGGGAGCTGTTTTTT
cdr3_aa: CAWRVNPGQGYTGELFF

d_call: TRBD2
clone_size: .
cdr3_length: 15
v_call: TRBV5-1
j_call: TRBJ2-1
cdr3_nt: TGCGCCAGCAGCTTGGGACTAGCGGACGACAATGAGCAGTTCTTC
cdr3_aa: CASSLGLADDNEQFF

d_call: TRBD1
clone_size: once
cdr3_length: 17
v_call: TRBV7-9
j_call: TRBJ1-3
cdr3_nt: TGTGCCAGCAGCTTATGGGGGCGGCCAGGGGGCAAATCGACCATATATTTT
cdr3_aa: CASSLWGRPGGKSTIYF

d_call: .
clone_size: .
cdr3_length: 13
v_call: TRBV2
j_call: TRBJ2-2
cdr3_nt: TGTGCCAGCACGGGGGTTTCAGGCCGGGAGCTGTTTTTT
cdr3_aa: CASTGVSGRELFF

d_call: TRBD2
clone_size: .
cdr3_length: 15
v_call: TRBV11-3
j_call: TRBJ2-3
cdr3_nt: TGTGCCAGCAGCTTTAGCGGGGGGGCTACGGATACGCAGTATTTT
cdr3_aa: CASSFSGGATDTQYF

d_call: .
clone_size: .
cdr3_length: 16
v_call: TRBV12-2
j_call: TRBJ2-2
cdr3_nt: TGTGCAAGTCGCTCGTTACTAGCGGGGGGCTCCGGGGAGCTGTTTTTT
cdr3_aa: CASRSLLAGGSGELFF

d_call: TRBD2
clone_size: .
cdr3_length: 17
v_call: TRBV4-1
j_call: TRBJ2-7
cdr3_nt: TGCGCCAGCAGCCAAGCCGACGGACTAGCGGGGGCCTACGAGCAGTACTTC
cdr3_aa: CASSQADGLAGAYEQYF